This T cell receptor (beta chain) was sequenced in a study of cytomegalovirus exposure and HLA in healthy donors. Overall study findings and caveats: Data from an earlier analysis indicated that most TCR beta V segments were productive either about 87% or about 30% of the time. When a later analysis was performed, an Asian-associated ancestry cluster reportedly had fewer N-insertions than the roughly 700-donor mean.

The germline V gene encodes CDR1 MNHEY and CDR2 SMNVEV (reference sequence). The CDR3 extends over 14 amino acids. V lost 8 bases to trimming and J lost 0 bases, with 14 bases between them. The PCR had 60 Vbeta and 13 Jbeta primers. Produced via immunoSEQ multiplex PCR; TCRdb's table is partial and in-frame only. This sample yields about 150,000 clones, of which about 82% are seen a single time; more than 4% belongs to the top ten. Note on this clone: Its target is not known.

The V gene is TRBV27, the J gene TRBJ2-7; D perhaps matches TRBD2 (6 bases). The sample consisted of PBMCs. This TCR came from a woman in her forties in good health and CMV-seropositive. CDR3 amino acids: CASGDSRGSYEQYF. The CDR3 nucleotides read TGTGCCAGCGGGGACTCCCGAGGCTCCTACGAGCAGTACTTC.